One and the same sample provided the 28 T cell receptor beta chains below, sequenced in a study of T cells in Graves' hyperthyroidism and ophthalmopathy. Template material for amplifying TCR beta CDR3 regions consisted of RNA transcripts. Researchers ran a first-round RT-PCR on the TCR CDR3 using the HTBI primer set. TCRdb passed the multiplex PCR reads through MiXCR, listing each CDR3 protein once. The data show about 590,000 distinct CDR3 sequences, 15% to 19% seen once. Sequenced material: blood. The receptors originated from a woman aged 30 to 39 with Graves' hyperthyroidism.

This chain links TRBV29-1 with TRBJ1-1; D is possibly TRBD1 (6 bases). The CDR3 contains 13 residues. V was cut by 4 bases and J by 1 base, with 10 bases left in between. Germline V gene lookup returns CDR1 SQVTM and CDR2 ANQGSEA. The CDR3 is CSVGRTENTEAFF. The CDR3, as DNA: TGCAGCGTTGGACGGACAGAGAACACTGAAGCTTTCTTT. Complete variable domain (other parts from reference TRBV29-1 and TRBJ1-1): SAVISQKPSRDICQRGTSLTIQCQVDSQVTMMFWYRQQPGQSLTLIATANQGSEATYESGFVIDKFPISRPNLTFSTLTVSNMSPEDSSIYLCSVGRTENTEAFFGQGTRLTVV.

The sample holds many counts of this clonotype. The chain recombines TRBV2 with TRBJ2-7, with 13 bases lining up with TRBD2. The CDR3 extends over 13 amino acids. Germline V lookup: CDR1 SNHLY, CDR2 FYNNEI. Trimming cost V 10 bases and J 5 bases; bases outside gene matches: 5. The CDR3 sequence: CAIGLAGVNEQYF. In nucleotides, the CDR3 is TGTGCCATTGGACTAGCGGGAGTAAACGAGCAGTACTTC. The full variable domain, rest sourced from reference TRBV2 and TRBJ2-7, is EPEVTQTPSHQVTQMGQEVILRCVPISNHLYFYWYRQILGQKVEFLVSFYNNEISEKSEIFDDQFSVERPDGSNFTLKIRSTKLEDSAMYFCAIGLAGVNEQYFGPGTRLTVT.

This clonotype was found many times. This chain connects TRBV28 to TRBJ2-7; 11 bases are shared with TRBD2. In germline, CDR1 is MDHEN, CDR2 SYDVKM. The CDR3 covers 15 residues. Unmatched junction bases numbered 7, after V lost 6 bases and J lost 3 bases. CDR3 DNA: TGTGCCAGCAGCCGACCTAGCGGGAGGCTCTACGAGCAGTACTTC. Translation gives CASSRPSGRLYEQYF.

J is TRBJ2-7 and V is TRBV7-9; TRBD2 matches 9 bases. The V segment lost 5 bases and the J segment 5 bases; nucleotides outside the gene matches: 10. The CDR3 totals 15 residues. In germline, CDR1 is SEHNR, CDR2 FQNEAQ (reference sequence). CDR3 in amino acids: CASSSISGSGHEQYF. The CDR3 bases are TGTGCCAGCAGCAGCATTAGCGGGAGTGGGCACGAGCAGTACTTC.

The chain joins TRBV30 to TRBJ2-7, with no clear D. The CDR3 spans 16 residues. Trimming left V 2 bases short and J 2 bases short, with 19 bases between. Per the germline V gene, CDR1 is GTSNPN and CDR2 is SVGIG (reference sequence). The CDR3 sequence: CAWSLRRLTVTYEQYF. Written as DNA, the CDR3 is TGTGCCTGGAGTCTCCGCCGATTGACGGTAACCTACGAGCAGTACTTC.

The chain's CDR3 is CASRKTSGGSYNEQFF. CDR3 in DNA: TGCGCCAGCAGAAAGACTAGCGGTGGGTCCTACAATGAGCAGTTCTTC. The chain carries TRBV5-1 and TRBJ2-1; 9 positions agree with TRBD2. Germline CDR1 is SGHRS and CDR2 is YFSETQ. This CDR3 region has 16 residues. The trim removed 5 bases at V and 1 base at J, leaving 7 bases unmatched.

This clonotype came up many times. The chain has TRBV7-8 and TRBJ1-1; TRBD1 might be the D (5 bases). Trimming left V 1 base short and J 1 base short, with 10 bases between. CDR1 and CDR2 (germline): SGHVS, FQNEAQ. The CDR3 extends over 15 amino acids. CDR3 DNA: TGTGCCAGCAGCTTAGGCGGCAGGGAGAACACTGAAGCTTTCTTT. This codes for CASSLGGRENTEAFF.

Comment on this clonotype: An end of the junction does not agree with germline; a read error may underlie this. The chain has TRBV7-2 and TRBJ2-1; 11 bases match TRBD2. Germline V gene data show CDR1 as SGHTA and CDR2 as FQGNSA. The CDR3 has 17 amino acids. As DNA, the CDR3 is TGTGCCAGCAGCATCGGGACTAGCGGAACAATCTACAATGAGCCTGTCTTC. This codes for CASSIGTSGTIYNEPVF.

The genes are TRBV11-2 and TRBJ2-7, with 11 bases lining up with TRBD2. Trimming removed 4 bases from V and 6 bases from J; junction bases left unmatched: 5. This CDR3 region has 14 residues. Germline V gene lookup returns CDR1 SGHAT and CDR2 FQNNGV. This CDR3 reads CASSSGTSGGEQYF. In DNA form, the CDR3 reads TGTGCCAGCAGCTCTGGGACTAGCGGCGGCGAGCAGTACTTC.

This clonotype was observed at least ten times. This chain's CDR3 is CASSLMGVGTDTQYF. The CDR3 DNA follows: TGTGCCAGCAGCTTAATGGGAGTTGGGACAGATACGCAGTATTTT. The rearrangement uses TRBV5-4 and TRBJ2-3, with D perhaps matching TRBD2 (5 bases). With 2 bases removed from V and 3 bases from J, the gap between germline ends came to 13 bases. Germline CDR1 and CDR2: SGHNT and YYREEE (reference sequence). CDR3 length: 15 residues.

CDR3 sequence (DNA): TGTGCCAGCAGTCCCGCCAGTATTCTCTCTGGCTACACCTTC. Translation: CASSPASILSGYTF. The V and J genes are TRBV2 and TRBJ1-2, with D unclear. The CDR3 covers 14 residues. The V gene lost 5 bases and the J gene lost 7 bases, with 17 bases spanning the gap. Germline values: CDR1 SNHLY, CDR2 FYNNEI.

This sequence joins TRBV5-1 and TRBJ2-7; 8 bases line up with TRBD1. The CDR3 has 17 residues. Germline V gene data show CDR1 as SGHRS and CDR2 as YFSETQ. J was trimmed by 2 bases and V by 2 bases; bases with no gene match: 12. The DNA for the CDR3 is TGCGCCAGCAGCTTTAGGACAGGGCCCAAAGTCACCTACGAGCAGTACTTC. It specifies CASSFRTGPKVTYEQYF.

This clonotype was recorded a few times. V gene TRBV7-9 combines with J gene TRBJ1-1; D is ambiguous. The germline V gene encodes CDR1 SEHNR and CDR2 FQNEAQ (reference sequence). Trimming left V 0 bases short and J 3 bases short, with 11 bases between. The CDR3 runs to 15 residues. This CDR3 is CASSLAENGDTEAFF. For the CDR3, the DNA is TGTGCCAGCAGCTTAGCCGAGAATGGAGACACTGAAGCTTTCTTT.

This clonotype was observed many times. CDR3 coding DNA: TGTGCCAGCAGCTTAGGTCTGAACTACGAGCAGTACTTC. This sequence encodes CASSLGLNYEQYF. The V and J genes are TRBV7-9 and TRBJ2-7; the D is unclear. Germline CDR1 reads SEHNR; CDR2 reads FQNEAQ (reference sequence). V was pared by 1 base and J by 3 bases, with 7 bases between. The CDR3 runs to 13 residues.

The chain uses TRBV15 and TRBJ2-7, with 12 bases aligning to TRBD2. Germline CDR1 is LNHNV and CDR2 is YYDKDF (reference sequence). Trimming cost V 1 base and J 3 bases; bases outside gene matches: 4. The CDR3 is 16 residues long. The CDR3 is CATSRVTSGRGYEQYF. CDR3 nucleotides: TGTGCCACCAGCAGAGTGACTAGCGGGAGAGGCTACGAGCAGTACTTC.

This clonotype turned up a few times. CDR3 nucleotide sequence: TGTGCCTGGACCTGGACGAGAAATGAAAAACTGTTTTTT. This sequence encodes CAWTWTRNEKLFF. The rearrangement joins TRBV30 to TRBJ1-4; D gene ambiguous. The CDR3 runs 13 residues. Trimming took 4 bases from V and 5 from J, leaving 11 bases between them. In germline, CDR1 is GTSNPN, CDR2 SVGIG (reference sequence). Supplemented by reference TRBV30 and TRBJ1-4, the full variable domain reads SQTIHQWPATLVQPVGSPLSLECTVEGTSNPNLYWYRQAAGRGLQLLFYSVGIGQISSEVPQNLSASRPQDRQFILSSKKLLLSDSGFYLCAWTWTRNEKLFFGSGTQLSVL.

This clonotype was detected only a few times. The chain carries TRBV7-3 and TRBJ1-1; 8 positions agree with TRBD1. Losses at the gene ends were 2 bases for V and 5 bases for J; bases not matched to a gene: 4. CDR3 length equals 14 residues. The V gene's germline CDR1 is SGHTA and CDR2 FQGTGA. The CDR3 bases are TGTGCCAGCAGCTTACAGGGGGCGATGACTGAAGCTTTCTTT. As protein: CASSLQGAMTEAFF.

There are many counts of this clonotype. The rearrangement links TRBV7-9 to TRBJ2-1, with 10 bases fitting TRBD1. The V gene end was trimmed by 1 base and the J gene end by 0 bases; junction bases not matched to a gene: 6. Germline V gene lookup returns CDR1 SEHNR and CDR2 FQNEAQ (reference sequence). The CDR3 sequence is 18 residues long. The CDR3 is CASSLGDRGQSSYNEQFF. The DNA of the CDR3 is TGTGCCAGCAGCTTAGGGGACAGGGGACAAAGCTCCTACAATGAGCAGTTCTTC. The full variable domain, its missing parts supplied by reference TRBV7-9 and TRBJ2-1, is DTGVSQNPRHKITKRGQNVTFRCDPISEHNRLYWYRQTLGQGPEFLTYFQNEAQLEKSRLLSDRFSAERPKGSFSTLEIQRTEQGDSAMYLCASSLGDRGQSSYNEQFFGPGTRLTVL.

Ten or more counts support this clonotype. The chain is built from TRBV7-2 and TRBJ2-7; 7 nucleotides agree with TRBD2. The CDR3 contains 15 residues. V lost 5 bases, J lost 4 bases, and 11 bases stayed unmatched. Germline lookup yields CDR1 SGHTA and CDR2 FQGNSA. CDR3 bases: TGTGCCAGCAGCCCCCAATTCGGGGGGAGTTACGAGCAGTACTTC. Residues: CASSPQFGGSYEQYF.

This sequence joins TRBV28 and TRBJ2-7; 11 bases are a match to TRBD2. V shed 6 bases, J shed 3 bases, and the junction held 10 bases outside the gene matches. There are 16 residues in the CDR3. The germline V gene has CDR1 MDHEN and CDR2 SYDVKM. The CDR3 is CASRPIAGGLSYEQYF. The DNA for the CDR3 is TGTGCCAGCAGGCCAATAGCGGGAGGGCTAAGCTACGAGCAGTACTTC.

This clonotype was counted many times. The chain combines TRBV7-6 with TRBJ2-2; possible D gene TRBD2, 6 bases. The CDR3 spans 16 residues. Per germline, CDR1 SGHVS and CDR2 FNYEAQ. V was pared by 6 bases and J by 0 bases, with 14 bases between. This CDR3 reads CASSQTGGSNTGELFF. CDR3 in DNA: TGTGCCAGCAGTCAGACCGGGGGATCGAACACCGGGGAGCTGTTTTTT.

The table lists this clonotype with many counts. The chain joins TRBV3-1 to TRBJ1-5; the match to TRBD1 covers 7 bases. Germline CDR1 LGHDT, CDR2 YNNKEL (reference sequence). The J segment lost 7 bases and the V segment lost 1 base, leaving 4 bases of the junction unmatched. The CDR3 covers 14 residues. The CDR3 region has the DNA TGTGCCAGCAGCCAAGGACAGGGTAGCCAGCCCCAGCATTTT. It encodes CASSQGQGSQPQHF.

This clonotype was found many times. The chain couples TRBV28 to TRBJ1-2; D is uncertain. Germline lookup yields CDR1 MDHEN and CDR2 SYDVKM. V lost 2 bases and J lost 4, with 5 bases in between. The CDR3 consists of 12 residues. CDR3 loop: CASSLNGYGYTF. The CDR3 DNA is TGTGCCAGCAGTTTAAACGGCTATGGCTACACCTTC.

The gene calls are TRBV4-1 and TRBJ2-3; the match to TRBD1 covers 9 bases. The CDR3 loop spans 17 amino acids. The trim removed 4 bases at V and 2 bases at J, leaving 10 bases unmatched. The V gene's germline CDR1 is MGHRA and CDR2 YSYEKL. The CDR3 DNA reads as TGCGCCAGCAGCCGACCCCCGGGACAGGGTTACACAGATACGCAGTATTTT. It codes for CASSRPPGQGYTDTQYF.

V gene TRBV30 combines with J gene TRBJ1-5; D remains unclear. The germline gives CDR1 GTSNPN, CDR2 SVGIG (reference sequence). V was trimmed by 3 bases and J by 3 bases, leaving 9 bases between them. CDR3 length: 13 residues. The CDR3: CAWRNGVNQPQHF. For the CDR3, the DNA is TGTGCCTGGAGAAATGGCGTCAATCAGCCCCAGCATTTT.

The gene calls are TRBV10-3 and TRBJ1-1; tentatively, D is TRBD1 (6 bases). CDR3 length equals 12 residues. Germline CDR1 and CDR2: ENHRY and SYGVKD. Trimming removed 6 bases from V and 6 bases from J, with 11 bases in between. The CDR3 sequence is CAISYEGAEAFF. Written as DNA, the CDR3 is TGTGCCATCAGCTACGAGGGGGCTGAAGCTTTCTTT.

This clonotype was seen a single time. The chain couples TRBV7-2 to TRBJ2-1, with TRBD2 matching over 11 bases. This CDR3 comprises 16 residues. V was clipped by 7 bases and J by 8 bases; unmatched bases: 13. The V gene's germline CDR1 is SGHTA and CDR2 FQGNSA. The CDR3 is CASTLLGGTSGDEQFF. For the CDR3, the DNA is TGTGCCAGCACCCTCTTAGGGGGGACTAGCGGAGATGAGCAGTTCTTC.

V is TRBV9 and J is TRBJ2-1; the match to TRBD2 covers 10 bases. The V and J ends lost 5 bases and 9 bases, in that order; junction bases with no gene match: 14. The CDR3 has 16 residues. Germline loops: CDR1 SGDLS, CDR2 YYNGEE. CDR3 amino acids: CASSGGTSALVSEQFF. The CDR3 DNA sequence: TGTGCCAGCAGTGGGGGGACTAGCGCATTAGTGAGTGAGCAGTTCTTC.